This T cell receptor (beta chain) was captured by sequencing in a study of blood T cell repertoires in COVID-19 (TCRdb year 2020). About the investigation overall: Samples covering the acute and convalescent phases of COVID-19 were provided by collaborators in the United States, Italy and Spain. The material from the prospective study consisted of cDNA or gDNA derived from T cells, B-cell-depleted T cells, or PBMCs. The samples were drawn from the first 160 participants of the ongoing ImmuneRACE study and from roughly 1,300 subjects provided by 6 global collaborators. Nearly every sample came with metadata listing a de-identified subject ID, COVID-19 status, age in years and sex. The repertoires were released in a freely available public database intended as a resource for research on the immune response to SARS-CoV-2. Deeply sampled blood TCRbeta repertoires from subjects exposed to, actively infected with, or recovered from COVID-19 were included in the dataset. Where available, HLA class I and class II types were taken from metadata supplied by the sample provider and were not determined by assay-based typing. Points the paper makes about the study in general: The amount of clinical and demographic metadata varied by source and participant and was provided uncurated.

The CDR3 contains 13 residues, cysteine and phenylalanine counted. Only CDR3 DNA is held: 39 bases, read in frame from base 1. From the germline V gene, CDR1 is MDHEN and CDR2 is SYDVKM. Trimming takes 2 bases from V and 4 bases from J, and the germline ends sit 8 bases apart. The immunoSEQ Assay, a bias-controlled multiplex PCR, was used to amplify TCRbeta CDR3 regions from genomic DNA. In the authors' own workflow: Within the assay, amplification of reference gene primers was used to estimate how many nucleated cells each sample contained. To quantify the absolute abundance of each unique TCRbeta CDR3 rearrangement, sequence reads were collapsed and filtered. For each sample, productive Simpson clonality was calculated by taking the square root of Simpson's diversity index across productive rearrangements. TCRdb took over this immuneACCESS table, retaining in-frame rearrangements with V and J assigned. Such tables are incomplete; in checked studies, under half of the missing clones stem from an unresolved V gene, and the remainder is unexplained. For V, J and clone size, that table is used; D and trimming come from the DNA. The table for this sample lists approximately 450,000 clones; 85% to 90% of them were counted only once. Of the sample, more than 0.95% is held by the ten largest clones.

As to this clone: This receptor's antigen is unknown. The input lacks base qualities; no much larger clone sits a single base away.

In the prospective study, participants were about 18 to 100 years old, resided in fewer than 25 geographic areas of the United States, and were enrolled through a virtual design. In the prospective study, cohorts were assigned on the basis of participant-reported clinical history obtained from a screening survey and a study questionnaire. ImmuneRACE Cohort 3 recovered participants were defined by two consecutive negative NP/OP PCR tests, healthcare professional clearance, or symptom resolution. In the prospective study, whole blood, serum and a nasopharyngeal or oropharyngeal swab were collected from each participant by mobile phlebotomists. Over a roughly 2-month period, participants in the prospective study had the option of providing additional blood draws and questionnaires. Before DNA extraction, blood samples from the prospective study were shipped at room temperature or frozen.

Sequencing input: PBMCs or T cells enriched from blood (not recorded which). The sequence came from a man younger than 40 who had recovered from COVID-19. The V and J genes are TRBV28 and TRBJ1-2; possibly the D gene is TRBD1, per 5 matching bases. Here the CDR3 is given as CASSLAGGYGYTF. The DNA sequence is as follows: TGTGCCAGCAGTTTAGCGGGGGGCTATGGCTACACCTTC.